The T cell receptor beta chain described here comes from a study of shared T cell receptors in the human thymus. Generated by immunoSEQ multiplex PCR, the TCRdb table keeps only in-frame clones and is missing some. The sample includes approximately 660,000 clones, 88% of them seen just once. From germline, CDR1 is LGHNA and CDR2 YNFKEQ. CDR3 length: 15 amino acids. The same sample was also used in a study of human thymus T cells. Per that paper: Thymic resections from corrective heart surgery supplied the tissue. Gene usage for V and J segments appeared biased in thymic and blood repertoires. Highly overlapping thymic repertoires among unrelated individuals were reported in related research.

The specimen was thymocytes. The rearrangement links TRBV4-2 to TRBJ2-5; D may be TRBD1 (6 bases). The assigned J gene may be wrong: the sequence end matches TRBJ2-7 better. The receptor was isolated from a boy under two years old with a congenital heart defect. The CDR3 DNA follows: TGTGCCAGCAGCCAAATAGGGGGTAGCCTATACGAGCAGTACTTC. Encoded protein: CASSQIGGSLYEQYF.